These T cell receptor beta chains were read from a single sample in a study of cytomegalovirus exposure and HLA in healthy donors. This table comes from immunoSEQ multiplex PCR, and its TCRdb copy is limited to in-frame clones, with some not included. The table lists roughly 73,000 clones, around 95% of them singletons, with less than 4% in the top ten. The sample taken for sequencing was PBMCs. Every receptor here comes from a man younger than 30 in good health and CMV-seronegative. Both conserved end residues are part of each CDR3. The D gene is left open where the match is weak. Size is omitted from some rows. Given values are once, few, many or a class for expanded clones.

v_call	d_call	clone_size	j_call	cdr3_aa	cdr3_nt
TRBV11-2	NA	NA	TRBJ2-1	CASSSYSFDSNNEQFF	TGTGCCAGCAGCTCCTACTCCTTCGACAGTAACAATGAGCAGTTCTTC
TRBV18	NA	NA	TRBJ1-3	CASSPLTGHSGNTIYF	TGTGCCAGCTCACCACTTACAGGACACTCTGGAAACACCATATATTTT
TRBV7-8	NA	NA	TRBJ2-2	CASSLLTGSSNTGELFF	TGTGCCAGCAGCCTATTAACAGGGTCCTCGAACACCGGGGAGCTGTTTTTT
TRBV6-5	TRBD1	NA	TRBJ2-7	CASSRQGPGYEQYF	TGTGCCAGCAGTAGACAGGGGCCGGGCTACGAGCAGTACTTC
TRBV5-1	NA	NA	TRBJ1-3	CASSLEAGDFNTIYF	TGCGCCAGCAGCTTGGAGGCAGGGGATTTTAACACCATATATTTT
TRBV15	TRBD1	once	TRBJ1-1	CATSRDSGQGARSTEAFF	TGTGCCACCAGCAGAGATTCAGGACAGGGGGCGCGGAGCACTGAAGCTTTCTTT
TRBV27	NA	NA	TRBJ2-1	CASSVRGYNEQFF	TGTGCCAGCAGTGTCCGGGGCTACAATGAGCAGTTCTTC
TRBV5-4	NA	NA	TRBJ2-5	CASSLTGLETQYF	TGTGCCAGCAGCTTGACAGGGTTAGAGACCCAGTACTTC
TRBV2	TRBD1	NA	TRBJ2-1	CASCRTGVRGEQFF	TGTGCCAGCTGCAGGACAGGGGTTAGGGGAGAGCAGTTCTTC
TRBV15	NA	NA	TRBJ1-2	CATSLYRTPASGYTF	TGTGCCACCAGCCTGTACCGGACTCCTGCTAGTGGCTACACCTTC
TRBV27	NA	NA	TRBJ1-5	CASSLRRELPNQPQHF	TGTGCCAGCAGTTTGAGGAGAGAGCTCCCCAATCAGCCCCAGCATTTT
TRBV6-6	TRBD1	NA	TRBJ1-1	CASRGTGADTEAFF	TGTGCCAGCAGGGGGACAGGGGCGGACACTGAAGCTTTCTTT
TRBV2	TRBD1	NA	TRBJ2-5	CASSRDRQETQYF	TGTGCCAGCAGTAGGGACAGGCAAGAGACCCAGTACTTC
TRBV5-1	TRBD2	once	TRBJ2-1	CASSLVGGADNEQFF	TGCGCCAGCAGCTTAGTCGGGGGGGCTGACAATGAGCAGTTCTTC
TRBV10-3	NA	once	TRBJ1-1	CAISEWPTAKNTEAFF	TGTGCCATCAGTGAGTGGCCGACAGCGAAAAACACTGAAGCTTTCTTT
TRBV6-5	TRBD1	NA	TRBJ1-5	CASRQGALGNQPQHF	TGTGCCAGCAGACAGGGGGCATTGGGCAATCAGCCCCAGCATTTT
TRBV10-3	NA	NA	TRBJ2-4	CAINSQEENIQYF	TGTGCCATCAATTCGCAGGAGGAAAACATTCAGTACTTC
TRBV6-1	NA	NA	TRBJ2-1	CASSERLSEQFF	TGTGCCAGCAGTGAACGGTTAAGTGAGCAGTTCTTC
TRBV28	NA	NA	TRBJ2-2	CASSLFPITGELFF	TGTGCCAGCAGTTTATTCCCAATCACCGGGGAGCTGTTTTTT
TRBV19	NA	NA	TRBJ1-5	CASSIDAADQPQHF	TGTGCCAGTAGTATAGACGCGGCAGATCAGCCCCAGCATTTT
TRBV5-8	TRBD1	NA	TRBJ1-6	CASSLKQGVYNSPLHF	TGTGCCAGCAGCTTGAAACAGGGGGTTTATAATTCACCCCTCCACTTT
TRBV30	NA	NA	TRBJ1-6	CAWSVLGAVNNSPLHF	TGTGCCTGGAGTGTATTGGGGGCAGTAAATAATTCACCCCTCCACTTT
TRBV19	TRBD2	NA	TRBJ2-1	CASSKGRGANNEQFF	TGTGCCAGTAGTAAGGGGCGGGGGGCCAACAATGAGCAGTTCTTC